The TCR beta chain described here comes from a study of T cells in Graves' hyperthyroidism and ophthalmopathy. The source material, RNA transcripts, was used to amplify TCR beta CDR3 regions. HTBI primers drove first-round RT-PCR of the TCR CDR3. One entry per CDR3 protein results from TCRdb running MiXCR on the multiplex PCR reads. This table holds nearly 600,000 distinct CDR3 sequences, 13% to 15% found once. CDR3 size: 14 residues. The V gene lost 3 bases and the J gene lost 0 bases, with 10 bases spanning the gap. Germline values: CDR1 SGHRS, CDR2 YFSETQ. This clonotype originated in a woman aged 18-29 years with Graves' ophthalmopathy. V is TRBV5-1 and J is TRBJ2-7; D might be TRBD1 (5 bases). Source material: blood. CDR3 in amino acids: CASSWQGASYEQYF. CDR3 nucleotides: TGCGCCAGCAGCTGGCAGGGTGCCTCCTACGAGCAGTACTTC.